The 25 T cell receptor beta chains reported below all come from one sample, sequenced in a study of yellow fever vaccine responses in identical twins. Using its own MiXCR run on the RT-PCR reads, TCRdb lists one record per CDR3 protein. Here the sample spans 6,000 to 8,500 distinct CDR3 sequences, around 83% being singletons. Sequencing was performed on T cells from blood (PBMCs), unsorted or a sorted subset (not recorded which), taken before or after yellow fever vaccination (not recorded which). The receptors here all came from a young woman who received the yellow fever vaccine.

V and J are TRBV10-1 and TRBJ2-7, with no clear D. Trimming pared 4 bases from V and 3 bases from J, leaving 7 bases between. Germline V CDR1 and CDR2: WNHNN, SYGVQD (reference sequence). The CDR3 is 12 residues long. The CDR3 DNA follows: TGCGCCAGCAGTGCAACCGACTACGAGCAGTACTTC. Protein sequence: CASSATDYEQYF.

The rearrangement links TRBV11-2 to TRBJ2-3; 8 bases agree with TRBD2. CDR1 and CDR2 (germline): SGHAT, FQNNGV. The CDR3 spans 14 residues. Unmatched junction bases numbered 6, after V lost 5 bases and J lost 5 bases. DNA for the CDR3: TGTGCCAGCAGCCGCCGTAGCGGGGTAGATACGCAGTATTTT. Translation: CASSRRSGVDTQYF.

This clonotype was counted once. The chain couples TRBV30 to TRBJ2-2; possible D gene TRBD2, 5 bases. The CDR3 sequence is 15 residues long. Germline V gives CDR1 GTSNPN, CDR2 SVGIG (reference sequence). Deletions cut 1 base from V and 0 bases from J, with 9 bases between. CDR3 residues: CAWSAGSPNTGELFF. CDR3 DNA: TGTGCCTGGAGTGCGGGGAGCCCGAACACCGGGGAGCTGTTTTTT.

This clonotype was picked up a small number of times. V is TRBV2 and J is TRBJ1-4; the match to TRBD1 covers 8 bases. V lost 2 bases and J lost 7; bases outside the gene matches: 3. The CDR3 spans 14 residues. Germline loops: CDR1 SNHLY, CDR2 FYNNEI. CDR3 nucleotides: TGTGCCAGCAGTGAACCAGGGGGCGGTGAAAAACTGTTTTTT. It is translated as CASSEPGGGEKLFF.

The chain joins TRBV11-1 to TRBJ1-2; a possible D gene is TRBD1 (5 bases). The CDR3 length is 14 residues. Between the trimmed V and J ends, which lost 5 bases and 7 bases, there was a span of 17 bases. Germline V lookup: CDR1 SGHAT, CDR2 FQDESV (reference sequence). The CDR3 bases are TGTGCCAGCAGCCATGGACAAAATCGGCGTGGCTACACCTTC. Its translation: CASSHGQNRRGYTF.

V gene TRBV4-3 combines with J gene TRBJ2-1; D uncertain. The germline CDR1 and CDR2 sequences are LGHNA and YSLEER. This CDR3 contains 14 residues. The V end was cut by 1 base, the J end by 6 bases, with 10 bases between. CDR3 sequence: CASSQAGVSNEQFF. For the CDR3, the DNA is TGCGCCAGCAGCCAAGCGGGTGTAAGCAATGAGCAGTTCTTC.

J is TRBJ2-7 and V is TRBV30; D may be TRBD2 (5 bases). The CDR3 length is 15 residues. Germline CDR1 is GTSNPN and CDR2 is SVGIG (reference sequence). V was pared by 0 bases and J by 3 bases, with 15 bases between. CDR3: CAWSVRGNPFYEQYF. CDR3 sequence (DNA): TGTGCCTGGAGTGTACGGGGAAACCCGTTCTACGAGCAGTACTTC.

The chain employs TRBV25-1 and TRBJ2-3; D remains unclear. Germline V gene lookup returns CDR1 MGHDK and CDR2 SYGVNS. V was pared by 6 bases and J by 0 bases, with 13 bases between. This CDR3 spans 15 amino acids. The CDR3 bases are TGTGCCAGCAGGGGATGGTTCCCAAGCACAGATACGCAGTATTTT. It specifies CASRGWFPSTDTQYF.

The gene calls are TRBV20-1 and TRBJ1-4; 7 bases fit TRBD1. The CDR3 has 15 residues. Looked up from germline, CDR1 is DFQATT and CDR2 is SNEGSKA (reference sequence). The V segment lost 4 bases and the J segment 5 bases; nucleotides outside the gene matches: 10. The CDR3 DNA follows: TGCAGTGCTACCGCCGGGACAGAAAAGAATGAAAAACTGTTTTTT. It specifies CSATAGTEKNEKLFF.

This rearrangement joins TRBV7-2 to TRBJ1-5; TRBD1 matches at 8 bases. CDR3 length: 15 residues. Germline-derived CDR1 and CDR2 are SGHTA and FQGNSA. Trimming took 5 bases from V and 2 from J; bases not matched to a gene: 5. The CDR3 loop is CASSATGVGNQPQHF. The CDR3 bases are TGTGCCAGCAGCGCGACAGGGGTTGGCAATCAGCCCCAGCATTTT. Looking up the rest from reference TRBV7-2 and TRBJ1-5 gives the full variable domain: GAGVSQSPSNKVTEKGKDVELRCDPISGHTALYWYRQSLGQGLEFLIYFQGNSAPDKSGLPSDRFSAERTGGSVSTLTIQRTQQEDSAVYLCASSATGVGNQPQHFGDGTRLSIL.

The chain has TRBV7-2 and TRBJ1-6; no reliable D call. V lost 1 base and J lost 0, with 4 bases in between. The CDR3 is 15 residues long. CDR1 and CDR2 from the germline V gene are SGHTA and FQGNSA. The CDR3 protein is CASSLGSSYNSPLHF. The DNA of the CDR3 is TGTGCCAGCAGCTTAGGGAGCTCCTATAATTCACCCCTCCACTTT.

The J gene is TRBJ1-5, the V gene TRBV11-3; no definite D call. The germline V gene has CDR1 SGHNT and CDR2 YENEEA. The CDR3 extends over 14 amino acids. Trimming pared 1 base from V and 1 base from J, leaving 5 bases between. The chain's CDR3 is CASSLAESNQPQHF. The CDR3 region has the DNA TGTGCCAGCAGCTTAGCTGAGAGCAATCAGCCCCAGCATTTT.

V and J are TRBV30 and TRBJ2-1, with 14 bases matching TRBD2. Germline CDR1 GTSNPN, CDR2 SVGIG (reference sequence). The CDR3 loop spans 13 amino acids. V lost 8 bases to trimming and J lost 9 bases; unmatched junction nucleotides: 6. CDR3 in amino acids: CAGRLAGGGEQFF. In nucleotides, the CDR3 is TGTGCCGGAAGACTAGCGGGAGGGGGTGAGCAGTTCTTC.

The CDR3 sequence is CASSSQNSPLHF. As DNA, the CDR3 is TGTGCCAGCAGTTCCCAGAATTCACCCCTCCACTTT. This chain connects TRBV12-3 or TRBV12-4 to TRBJ1-6; D is uncertain. V lost 4 bases and J lost 7, with 5 bases in between. This CDR3 is built from 12 residues.

This sequence joins TRBV4-2 and TRBJ2-5; 12 bases line up with TRBD2. Germline assignment: CDR1 LGHNA and CDR2 YNFKEQ. V shed 5 bases, J shed 4 bases, and the junction held 5 bases outside the gene matches. This CDR3 has 15 amino acids. This chain's CDR3 is CASSGTSGFTETQYF. The DNA for the CDR3 is TGTGCCAGCAGCGGGACTAGCGGGTTTACAGAGACCCAGTACTTC.

This rearrangement joins TRBV5-5 to TRBJ2-3; D uncertain. The CDR3 is made up of 12 amino acids. CDR1 and CDR2 (germline): SGHKS, YYEKEE (reference sequence). V lost 2 bases and J 4 bases, leaving 5 bases between the germline ends. CDR3 nucleotides: TGTGCCAGCAGCTTAAATCCAGATACGCAGTATTTT. It encodes CASSLNPDTQYF.

The V call is TRBV29-1, the J call TRBJ2-7; the D gene is possibly TRBD2 (5 bases). Germline lookup yields CDR1 SQVTM and CDR2 ANQGSEA. The CDR3 length is 12 residues. V was trimmed by 4 bases and J by 2 bases, leaving 9 bases between them. For the CDR3, the DNA is TGCAGCGTTGCCAGCGGCCCCTACGAGCAGTACTTC. This sequence encodes CSVASGPYEQYF.

In its sample, this clonotype was seen once. Written as DNA, the CDR3 is TGTGCCAGCTCACCGGGCAGAAACACTGAAGCTTTCTTT. As protein: CASSPGRNTEAFF. V usage is TRBV18 and J usage is TRBJ1-1; D call uncertain. The CDR3 has 13 residues. Germline V gene lookup returns CDR1 KGHSH and CDR2 LQKENI. V was shortened by 3 bases and J by 2 bases, with 7 bases between the two germline ends.

This rearrangement joins TRBV23-1 to TRBJ2-3, with TRBD1 matching 8 bases. TRBV23-1 counts as an open reading frame of uncertain function. The CDR3 extends over 15 amino acids. V shed 1 base, J shed 0 bases, and the junction held 0 bases outside the gene matches. The CDR3 DNA is TGCGCCAGCAGTCAATGGACAGGGAGCACAGATACGCAGTATTTT. Translation gives CASSQWTGSTDTQYF.

The V and J genes are TRBV5-5 and TRBJ2-1; 9 nucleotides align to TRBD2. CDR1 is SGHKS, CDR2 YYEKEE, per germline (reference sequence). CDR3 length equals 16 residues. V trimming: 0 bases; J trimming: 7 bases; junction bases outside the gene matches: 8. CDR3 region: CASSLEVAGAINEQFF. CDR3 nucleotides: TGTGCCAGCAGCTTGGAGGTAGCGGGAGCTATAAATGAGCAGTTCTTC.

Comment on this clonotype: Germline is not matched at one junction end, which may reflect a read error. This chain links TRBV18 with TRBJ2-1, with TRBD2 matching 7 bases. This CDR3 has 15 amino acids. Germline CDR1 KGHSH, CDR2 LQKENI. DNA of the CDR3: TGTGCCGGCTCACTCTCTACTAGCGTCTACAATGAGCAGTTCTTC. This encodes CAGSLSTSVYNEQFF.

The chain joins TRBV18 to TRBJ2-1; unclear D gene. Germline CDR1 is KGHSH and CDR2 is LQKENI. V lost 2 bases and J lost 8, with 13 bases in between. The CDR3 is 14 amino acids. CDR3 residues: CASSPLAGVDEQFF. As DNA, the CDR3 is TGTGCCAGCTCACCATTGGCAGGAGTCGATGAGCAGTTCTTC.

V usage is TRBV11-2 and J usage is TRBJ2-4, with D possibly TRBD2 on 5 matching bases. Between the trimmed V and J ends, which lost 6 bases and 8 bases, there was a span of 14 bases. Germline values: CDR1 SGHAT, CDR2 FQNNGV. CDR3 size: 13 residues. The CDR3 region has the DNA TGTGCCAGCAGTAAAGGACCGAGGGACATTCAGTACTTC. It is translated as CASSKGPRDIQYF.

This chain uses TRBV6-4 with TRBJ1-5; D might be TRBD1 (6 bases). The CDR3 sequence is 15 residues long. Trimming removed 6 bases from V and 1 base from J, with 13 bases in between. Germline CDR1 and CDR2: MRHNA and SNTAGT. CDR3 loop: CASSPGGASNQPQHF. The CDR3 DNA follows: TGTGCCAGCAGCCCTGGGGGGGCGAGCAATCAGCCCCAGCATTTT.

This chain uses TRBV18 with TRBJ2-5; D is ambiguous. Germline lookup yields CDR1 KGHSH and CDR2 LQKENI. V was pared by 3 bases and J by 0 bases, with 8 bases between. The CDR3 consists of 14 residues. The CDR3 loop reads CASSPYSNQETQYF. Written as DNA, the CDR3 is TGTGCCAGCTCACCCTATAGCAACCAAGAGACCCAGTACTTC.